The TCR beta chain under discussion was sequenced for a study of vaccination and CD4 T cells after COVID-19. Study-level background: Subjects got two shots of BNT162b2 or mRNA-1273 vaccine.

Cultured CD4+ T cell DNA underwent sequencing with the Oncomine TCR Beta short-read assay. TCRdb ran MiXCR on the PCR reads and lists one entry per CDR3 protein. The table includes about 14,000 distinct CDR3 sequences, 25% to 40% detected once. The CDR3 consists of 13 residues. V gave up 1 base and J gave up 5 bases; unmatched junction bases: 1. Germline V lookup: CDR1 DFQATT, CDR2 SNEGSKA (reference sequence). Concerning this clonotype itself: What it binds is not known.

The treatment: roughly nine-day PBMC culture with coronavirus spike peptide pools or control peptides (ViraFEST assay). On day 3 and again on day 7, fresh IL-2 medium was used to replace half the medium. The chain is built from TRBV20-1 and TRBJ2-7, with TRBD1 matching over 11 bases. The TCR originated in a human donor who had recovered from COVID-19. Sample: CD4+ T cells from blood, cultured in vitro, taken after SARS-CoV-2 vaccination. In DNA form, the CDR3 reads TGCAGTGCTAGAGGGACAGGGGGCAACGAGCAGTACTTC. Residues: CSARGTGGNEQYF.